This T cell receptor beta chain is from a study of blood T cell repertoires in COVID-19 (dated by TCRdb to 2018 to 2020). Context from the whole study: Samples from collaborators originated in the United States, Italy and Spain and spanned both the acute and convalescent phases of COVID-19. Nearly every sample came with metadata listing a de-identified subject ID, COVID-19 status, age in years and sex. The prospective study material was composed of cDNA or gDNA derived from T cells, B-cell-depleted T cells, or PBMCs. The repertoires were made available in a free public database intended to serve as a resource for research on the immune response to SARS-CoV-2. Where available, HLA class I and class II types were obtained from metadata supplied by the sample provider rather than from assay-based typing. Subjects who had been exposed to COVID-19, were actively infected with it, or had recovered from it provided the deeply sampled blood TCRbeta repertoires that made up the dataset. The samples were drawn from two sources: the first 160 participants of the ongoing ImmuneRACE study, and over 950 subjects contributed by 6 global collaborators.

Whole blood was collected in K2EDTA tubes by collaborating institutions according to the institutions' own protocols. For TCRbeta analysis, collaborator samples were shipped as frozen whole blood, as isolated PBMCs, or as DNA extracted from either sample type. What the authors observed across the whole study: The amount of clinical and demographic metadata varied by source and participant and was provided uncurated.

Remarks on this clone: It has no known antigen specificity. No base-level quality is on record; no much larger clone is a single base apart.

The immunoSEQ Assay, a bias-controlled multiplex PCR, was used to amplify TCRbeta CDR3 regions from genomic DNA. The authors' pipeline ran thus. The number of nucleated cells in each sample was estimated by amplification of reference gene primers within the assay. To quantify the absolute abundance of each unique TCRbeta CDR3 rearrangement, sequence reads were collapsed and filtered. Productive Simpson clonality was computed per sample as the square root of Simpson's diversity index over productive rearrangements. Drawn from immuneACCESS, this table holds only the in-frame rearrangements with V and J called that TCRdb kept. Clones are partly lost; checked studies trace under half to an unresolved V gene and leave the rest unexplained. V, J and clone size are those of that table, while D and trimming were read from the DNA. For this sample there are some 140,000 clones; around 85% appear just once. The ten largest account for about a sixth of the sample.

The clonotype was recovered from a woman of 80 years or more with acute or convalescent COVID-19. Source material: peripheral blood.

The CDR3 sequence is CASRQGPEAFF. The nucleotide sequence is given as TGTGCCAGTAGACAGGGGCCTGAAGCTTTCTTT. Rearrangement joined TRBV19 to TRBJ1-1; the junction holds 7 bases that match TRBD1. The CDR3 numbers 11 residues from cysteine through phenylalanine. The only DNA kept is the CDR3, 33 bases in frame from the first base. CDR1 and CDR2, per the germline V gene (reference sequence), are LNHDA and SQIVND. The germline V end is reduced by 6 bases and the J end by 6 bases; junction bases left unmatched: 1.